This entry features one T cell receptor (beta chain) sequence. What it binds is unknown. The TCR beta profiling, which covered VDJ combination and CDR3 sequence, was carried out using genomic DNA as the template. Via MiXCR, TCRdb re-called the reads, giving one row per CDR3 protein. The sample has approximately 100,000 distinct CDR3 sequences, approximately 73% seen once. The data belong to a study of CD8+CD57+ T cells in acquired aplastic anemia. Study in general: Each DNA sample taken from sorted CD4+ and CD8+ cells came to 3 to 3.5 ug on average.

All sequencing subjects had displayed CD8+CD57+ cell expansion on flow cytometry. Among the patients, none had received any therapy at the time of blood sampling. General study results and limits: Patients and controls were not found to differ significantly in CD8+ Simpson's diversity. Some 27 CD8+ CDR3 sequences were shared between patients and controls.

The CDR3 length is 18 residues. The germline CDR1 and CDR2 sequences are MGHDK and SYGVNS. With V trimmed by 5 bases and J by 7 bases, 14 bases remained unmatched. V gene TRBV25-1 combines with J gene TRBJ1-6; 10 bases match TRBD1. Material for sequencing was sorted CD4+, CD8+, or CD8+CD57+ T cells (not recorded which) from PBMCs. The TCR sequence derives from a human donor with aplastic anemia. The CDR3 DNA reads as TGTGCCAGCAGTCGATTTGGAGTAGGGACAGGGGTAAATTCACCCCTCCACTTT. Amino acid sequence: CASSRFGVGTGVNSPLHF.